These 30 T cell receptor beta chains came from one sample sequenced in a study of shared clonotypes between healthy human individuals (dated by TCRdb to the early 2020s). Libraries were prepared through the immunoSEQ multiplex PCR assay. Sourced from immuneACCESS, this table was stored by TCRdb with only in-frame sequences that have V and J called. A share of the clones is absent; for the studies checked, an unresolved V gene accounts for under half, and the remainder has no known explanation. This sample is represented by about 2,500,000 clones; approximately 90% of them were singletons. The ten biggest clones cover roughly 0.15% of the sample. The material sequenced was naive CD4+ T cells sorted from blood. Interpreted using the paper, the cell subset or site label stands for: CD45RA+ positively selected. Source of these receptors: a man between 18 and 35 years old in good health.

To note about this clone: Other DNA sequences within the sample encode an identical CDR3. The chain joins TRBV28 to TRBJ1-2; 10 bases match TRBD1. The germline CDR1 and CDR2 sequences are MDHEN and SYDVKM. V lost 5 bases to trimming and J lost 4 bases; unmatched junction nucleotides: 7. This CDR3 comprises 15 residues. CDR3: CASSLSDRGVYGYTF. The CDR3 DNA sequence: TGTGCCAGCAGTCTCTCGGACAGGGGGGTCTATGGCTACACCTTC.

V usage is TRBV5-8 and J usage is TRBJ1-4, with D possibly matching TRBD1 (5 bases). V lost 0 bases to trimming and J lost 5 bases, with 8 bases between them. This CDR3 is 14 amino acids long. From germline, CDR1 is SGHTS and CDR2 YDEGEE. The CDR3 nucleotides are TGTGCCAGCAGCTTGGGACAGTCAAATGAAAAACTGTTTTTT. Residues: CASSLGQSNEKLFF.

This chain joins TRBV11-2 and TRBJ2-7; 7 bases agree with TRBD2. V shed 1 base, J shed 4 bases, and the junction held 13 bases outside the gene matches. The CDR3 totals 17 residues. CDR1 is SGHAT and CDR2 is FQNNGV in the germline V gene. CDR3 protein: CASSLGTRWQGGYEQYF. The CDR3, as DNA: TGTGCCAGCAGCTTAGGTACCCGGTGGCAGGGAGGGTACGAGCAGTACTTC.

CDR3 sequence (DNA): TGCAGCGTTGAAGGACAGCAAGAGACGGCCCAGTACTTC. This gives the protein CSVEGQQETAQYF. The chain joins TRBV29-1 to TRBJ2-5, with D possibly TRBD1 on 5 matching bases. The CDR3 has 13 residues. Per germline, CDR1 SQVTM and CDR2 ANQGSEA. V gave up 1 base and J gave up 9 bases, with 15 bases separating them.

This chain uses TRBV18 with TRBJ2-7; weak D call: TRBD1 (6 bases). Germline V gene sequence: CDR1 KGHSH, CDR2 LQKENI. The CDR3 consists of 18 residues. V lost 0 bases to trimming and J lost 2 bases, with 20 bases between them. This chain's CDR3 is CASSPPSKGERRTYEQYF. The CDR3 DNA is TGTGCCAGCTCACCACCCTCCAAGGGGGAACGTAGGACCTACGAGCAGTACTTC.

This chain links TRBV7-2 with TRBJ2-5; D remains unclear. The germline CDR1 and CDR2 sequences are SGHTA and FQGNSA. The CDR3 consists of 15 residues. With 3 bases removed from V and 4 bases from J, the gap between germline ends came to 15 bases. The CDR3 DNA sequence: TGTGCCAGCAGCTTGCCTAGATTTGTGGGAGAGACCCAGTACTTC. Protein: CASSLPRFVGETQYF.

This clone was seen only once. V is TRBV5-8 and J is TRBJ2-2; 10 bases fit TRBD1. The CDR3 is made up of 16 amino acids. The germline CDR1 and CDR2 sequences are SGHTS and YDEGEE. Germline trimming cut 5 bases from V and 4 bases from J; bases unmatched to any gene: 8. DNA of the CDR3: TGTGCCAGCAGGACCAAGACAGGGGGCAGCACCGGGGAGCTGTTTTTT. It encodes CASRTKTGGSTGELFF.

This chain joins TRBV10-2 and TRBJ1-2, with TRBD1 matching over 7 bases. Trimming removed 3 bases from V and 5 bases from J; junction bases left unmatched: 3. There are 13 residues in the CDR3. Germline V gene lookup returns CDR1 WSHSY and CDR2 SAAADI. The DNA of the CDR3 is TGCGCCAGCAGTGACTTGACAGGGTATGGCTACACCTTC. Its protein product is CASSDLTGYGYTF.

This chain connects TRBV7-2 to TRBJ2-7, with D uncertain. V was pared by 1 base and J by 5 bases, with 21 bases between. The CDR3 sequence is 17 residues long. Germline CDR1 and CDR2: SGHTA and FQGNSA. The CDR3 bases are TGTGCCAGCAGCTTAGTTCGGAACCCGCGAGCAGGACACGAGCAGTACTTC. Translated, it gives CASSLVRNPRAGHEQYF.

The V gene is TRBV11-2, the J gene TRBJ2-2; TRBD2 aligns across 8 bases. V dropped 5 bases and J dropped 7; count of bases not matched to a gene: 9. This CDR3 has 15 residues. The V gene's germline CDR1 is SGHAT and CDR2 FQNNGV. The CDR3 sequence is CASSRSGSRDGELFF. The DNA of the CDR3 is TGTGCCAGCAGCCGAAGCGGGAGTCGGGACGGGGAGCTGTTTTTT.

About this clone itself: Distinct nucleotide sequences in the sample also encode this CDR3. This chain connects TRBV4-3 to TRBJ1-4; D is possibly TRBD1 (5 bases). The CDR3 length is 14 residues. V was shortened by 1 base and J by 5 bases, with 8 bases between the two germline ends. Germline V gene data show CDR1 as LGHNA and CDR2 as YSLEER. The CDR3 reads CASSQGQGNEKLFF. The CDR3 DNA reads TGCGCCAGCAGCCAAGGCCAGGGAAATGAAAAACTGTTTTTT.

The genes are TRBV30 and TRBJ1-4; possible D gene TRBD1, 6 bases. V was clipped by 4 bases and J by 4 bases, with 19 bases between them. The CDR3 is made up of 16 amino acids. Germline loops: CDR1 GTSNPN, CDR2 SVGIG (reference sequence). The CDR3 loop is CAWNRVRGGHNEKLFF. The CDR3 region has the DNA TGTGCCTGGAATCGGGTTAGAGGGGGACATAATGAAAAACTGTTTTTT.

Turning to this clone: The identical CDR3 is also encoded by other nucleotide sequences in the sample. This sequence joins TRBV19 and TRBJ1-2; 11 bases map to TRBD1. Germline trimming cut 4 bases from V and 2 bases from J; bases unmatched to any gene: 0. CDR1 and CDR2 from the germline V gene are LNHDA and SQIVND (reference sequence). The CDR3 is made up of 14 amino acids. This CDR3 is CASSRTGGNYGYTF. The CDR3 region has the DNA TGTGCCAGTAGTAGGACAGGGGGCAACTATGGCTACACCTTC.

This clone was counted only a few times. The same CDR3 is also encoded by other DNA sequences in this sample. This sequence joins TRBV5-1 and TRBJ1-5; D not certain. Germline V gene sequence: CDR1 SGHRS, CDR2 YFSETQ. V was cut by 0 bases and J by 7 bases, with 2 bases left in between. CDR3 length equals 11 residues. The chain's CDR3 is CASSLGQPQHF. The CDR3 DNA sequence: TGCGCCAGCAGCTTGGGCCAGCCCCAGCATTTT.

V and J are TRBV18 and TRBJ1-4; 11 bases map to TRBD1. CDR3 size: 15 residues. The germline gives CDR1 KGHSH, CDR2 LQKENI. The trim removed 3 bases at V and 8 bases at J, leaving 5 bases unmatched. CDR3 in amino acids: CASSPRTGGEEKLFF. The DNA of the CDR3 is TGTGCCAGCTCACCTCGGACAGGGGGCGAAGAAAAACTGTTTTTT.

The chain joins TRBV30 to TRBJ1-2; D may be TRBD1 (5 bases). This CDR3 has 13 amino acids. Germline-derived CDR1 and CDR2 are GTSNPN and SVGIG (reference sequence). Trimming stripped 2 bases from V and 4 bases from J, with 11 bases between. This CDR3 is CAWSPGPSYGYTF. CDR3 bases: TGTGCCTGGAGTCCGGGGCCCTCCTATGGCTACACCTTC. Filled out from reference TRBV30 and TRBJ1-2, the complete variable domain reads SQTIHQWPATLVQPVGSPLSLECTVEGTSNPNLYWYRQAAGRGLQLLFYSVGIGQISSEVPQNLSASRPQDRQFILSSKKLLLSDSGFYLCAWSPGPSYGYTFGSGTRLTVV.

The gene calls are TRBV5-4 and TRBJ2-3; unclear D gene. Germline V gene lookup returns CDR1 SGHNT and CDR2 YYREEE (reference sequence). This CDR3 spans 15 amino acids. With 4 bases removed from V and 3 bases from J, the gap between germline ends came to 15 bases. CDR3 in amino acids: CASSLPVPGTDTQYF. CDR3 sequence (DNA): TGTGCCAGCAGCCTACCGGTCCCAGGTACAGATACGCAGTATTTT.

This chain links TRBV5-4 with TRBJ2-7; 7 bases are shared with TRBD1. CDR3 size: 15 residues. V shed 9 bases and J 6 bases; nucleotides not matched to a gene: 18. Germline CDR1 is SGHNT and CDR2 is YYREEE (reference sequence). The CDR3 DNA reads TGTGCCACGACAGGGTTCGGGCGGGCTGGGGGCGAGCAGTACTTC. Residues: CATTGFGRAGGEQYF.

The chain uses TRBV6-5 and TRBJ1-4; possibly TRBD1 for D (6 bases). This CDR3 comprises 15 residues. Germline V gene sequence: CDR1 MNHEY, CDR2 SVGAGI. V lost 2 bases to trimming and J lost 4 bases, with 11 bases between them. For the CDR3, the DNA is TGTGCCAGCAGTTACCGGACAGCGGGTAATGAAAAACTGTTTTTT. Protein: CASSYRTAGNEKLFF.

The V and J genes are TRBV29-1 and TRBJ2-3; 9 bases map to TRBD2. This CDR3 has 15 amino acids. J was trimmed by 2 bases and V by 4 bases; bases with no gene match: 7. CDR1 SQVTM and CDR2 ANQGSEA come from the germline V gene. The CDR3 loop is CSVALAGGPTDTQYF. The CDR3 nucleotides are TGCAGCGTTGCCCTCGCGGGGGGGCCCACAGATACGCAGTATTTT.

This chain connects TRBV23-1 to TRBJ2-2; tentatively, D is TRBD1 (6 bases). TRBV23-1 falls under the ORF class, with uncertain function. Deletions cut 0 bases from V and 5 bases from J, with 10 bases between. The length of the CDR3 is 15 residues. The DNA of the CDR3 is TGCGCCAGCAGTCAATCGAGGACAGCAACCGGGGAGCTGTTTTTT. Its protein product is CASSQSRTATGELFF.

The V and J genes are TRBV6-1 and TRBJ1-1; the D gene is possibly TRBD1 (6 bases). The germline V gene has CDR1 MNHNS and CDR2 SASEGT. The CDR3 runs to 15 residues. V lost 4 bases and J lost 6, with 18 bases in between. CDR3 loop: CASSGDRLGVAEAFF. As DNA, the CDR3 is TGTGCCAGCAGTGGAGACAGGTTAGGAGTGGCTGAAGCTTTCTTT.

The J gene is TRBJ2-5, the V gene TRBV11-2, with 8 nucleotides matching TRBD2. Germline CDR1 SGHAT, CDR2 FQNNGV. This CDR3 has 15 amino acids. V shed 3 bases, J shed 5 bases, and the junction held 8 bases outside the gene matches. The CDR3 loop reads CASSFSGGDRETQYF. CDR3 DNA: TGTGCCAGCAGCTTTTCCGGGGGGGATCGTGAGACCCAGTACTTC.

The CDR3 DNA sequence: TGCGCCAGCAGTCAGACTGGGATGCCCTACAATGAGCAGTTCTTC. It codes for CASSQTGMPYNEQFF. The gene calls are TRBV4-3 and TRBJ2-1, with D unclear. The CDR3 covers 15 residues. Germline assignment: CDR1 LGHNA and CDR2 YSLEER. V was trimmed by 6 bases and J by 2 bases, leaving 14 bases between them.

As to this clone: Other DNA sequences of this sample code for an identical CDR3. This sequence joins TRBV30 and TRBJ2-7; D is perhaps TRBD2 (5 bases). V lost 1 base to trimming and J lost 3 bases, with 7 bases between them. This CDR3 is built from 12 residues. Looked up from germline, CDR1 is GTSNPN and CDR2 is SVGIG (reference sequence). The CDR3 is CAWSGGSYEQYF. For the CDR3, the DNA is TGTGCCTGGAGTGGAGGGAGCTACGAGCAGTACTTC. Together with reference TRBV30 and TRBJ2-7, the CDR3 gives the full variable domain: SQTIHQWPATLVQPVGSPLSLECTVEGTSNPNLYWYRQAAGRGLQLLFYSVGIGQISSEVPQNLSASRPQDRQFILSSKKLLLSDSGFYLCAWSGGSYEQYFGPGTRLTVT.

This sequence joins TRBV5-1 and TRBJ2-2, with 8 bases lining up with TRBD2. Germline-derived CDR1 and CDR2 are SGHRS and YFSETQ. This CDR3 spans 15 amino acids. V lost 6 bases and J lost 0; bases outside the gene matches: 4. The CDR3 region is CASTPGGANTGELFF. The CDR3 DNA reads as TGCGCCAGCACCCCGGGAGGGGCGAACACCGGGGAGCTGTTTTTT.

V is TRBV29-1 and J is TRBJ2-5, with D maybe TRBD2 (6 bases). Germline V gene data show CDR1 as SQVTM and CDR2 as ANQGSEA. The length of the CDR3 is 14 residues. Trimming stripped 7 bases from V and 5 bases from J, with 20 bases between. CDR3 loop: CSAEKTSSGETQYF. Here the CDR3 DNA reads TGCAGCGCCGAAAAAACTAGCTCTGGGGAGACCCAGTACTTC.

The chain links TRBV4-1 to TRBJ1-4; TRBD1 agrees at 9 bases. The ends lost 3 bases at V and 8 bases at J; junction bases unmatched: 13. This CDR3 is 17 amino acids long. Per the germline V gene, CDR1 is MGHRA and CDR2 is YSYEKL. The CDR3 is CASSHPGQGRAREKLFF. The CDR3 nucleotides read TGCGCCAGCAGCCACCCGGGACAGGGCCGGGCGAGGGAAAAACTGTTTTTT.

The V and J genes are TRBV19 and TRBJ2-7, with TRBD2 identical over 11 bases. The CDR3 is 16 residues long. Germline V gives CDR1 LNHDA, CDR2 SQIVND (reference sequence). Germline trimming cut 5 bases from V and 3 bases from J; bases unmatched to any gene: 9. The CDR3 DNA follows: TGTGCCAGTAGTCTCTCTCGACTAGCGGGGATCTACGAGCAGTACTTC. Its translation is CASSLSRLAGIYEQYF.

The V call is TRBV13, the J call TRBJ2-3, with a weak D call TRBD2 (6 bases). Deletions cut 2 bases from V and 2 bases from J, with 11 bases between. Per germline, CDR1 PRHDT and CDR2 FYEKMQ (reference sequence). The CDR3 covers 15 residues. CDR3 sequence reads: CASSLSGLLTDTQYF. The CDR3 nucleotides read TGTGCCAGCAGCTTATCAGGACTACTCACAGATACGCAGTATTTT. The full variable domain, rest sourced from reference TRBV13 and TRBJ2-3, is AAGVIQSPRHLIKEKRETATLKCYPIPRHDTVYWYQQGPGQDPQFLISFYEKMQSDKGSIPDRFSAQQFSDYHSELNMSSLELGDSALYFCASSLSGLLTDTQYFGPGTRLTVL.